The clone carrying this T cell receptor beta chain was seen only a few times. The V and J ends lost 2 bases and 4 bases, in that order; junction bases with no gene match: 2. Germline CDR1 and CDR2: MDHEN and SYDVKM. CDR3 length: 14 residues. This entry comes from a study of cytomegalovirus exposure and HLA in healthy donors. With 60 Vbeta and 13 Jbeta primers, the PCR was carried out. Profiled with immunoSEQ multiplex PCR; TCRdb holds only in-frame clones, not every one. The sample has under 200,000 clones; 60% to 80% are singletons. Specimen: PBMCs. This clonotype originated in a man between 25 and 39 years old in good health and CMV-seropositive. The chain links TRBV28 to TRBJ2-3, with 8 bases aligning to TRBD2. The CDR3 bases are TGTGCCAGCAGTTTAGACGGGGGGGCAGATACGCAGTATTTT. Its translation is CASSLDGGADTQYF.